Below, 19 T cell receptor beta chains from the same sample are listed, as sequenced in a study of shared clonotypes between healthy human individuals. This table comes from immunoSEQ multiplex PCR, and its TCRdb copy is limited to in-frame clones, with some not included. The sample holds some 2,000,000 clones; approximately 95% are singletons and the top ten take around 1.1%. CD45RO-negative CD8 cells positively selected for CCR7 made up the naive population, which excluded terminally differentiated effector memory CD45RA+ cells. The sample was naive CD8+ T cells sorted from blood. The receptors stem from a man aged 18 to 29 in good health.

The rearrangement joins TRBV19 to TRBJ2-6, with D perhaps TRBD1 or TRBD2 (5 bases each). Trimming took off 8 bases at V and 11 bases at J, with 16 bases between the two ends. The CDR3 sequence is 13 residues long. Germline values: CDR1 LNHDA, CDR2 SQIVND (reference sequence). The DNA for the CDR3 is TGTGCCAGTTCCGGGACCGTCTTAGACGTCCTGACTTTC. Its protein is CASSGTVLDVLTF. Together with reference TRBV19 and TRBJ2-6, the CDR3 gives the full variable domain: DGGITQSPKYLFRKEGQNVTLSCEQNLNHDAMYWYRQDPGQGLRLIYYSQIVNDFQKGDIAEGYSVSREKKESFPLTVTSAQKNPTAFYLCASSGTVLDVLTFGAGSRLTVL.

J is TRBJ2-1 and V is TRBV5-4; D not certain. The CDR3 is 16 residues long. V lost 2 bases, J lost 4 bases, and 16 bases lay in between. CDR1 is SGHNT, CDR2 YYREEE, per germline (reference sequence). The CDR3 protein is CASSFEPTNSYNEQFF. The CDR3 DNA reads TGTGCCAGCAGCTTTGAACCCACTAATTCTTACAATGAGCAGTTCTTC.

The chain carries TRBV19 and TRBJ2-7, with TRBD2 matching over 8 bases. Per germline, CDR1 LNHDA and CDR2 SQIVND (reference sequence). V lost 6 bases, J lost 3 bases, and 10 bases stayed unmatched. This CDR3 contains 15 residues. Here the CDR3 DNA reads TGTGCCAGTAGCCCGGTGAGCGGGAGCCTCTACGAGCAGTACTTC. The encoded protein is CASSPVSGSLYEQYF.

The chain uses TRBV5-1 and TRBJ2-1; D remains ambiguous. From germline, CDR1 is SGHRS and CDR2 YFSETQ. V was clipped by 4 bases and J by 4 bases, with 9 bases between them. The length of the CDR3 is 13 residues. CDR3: CASSPPGYNEQFF. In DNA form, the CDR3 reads TGCGCCAGCAGCCCCCCCGGGTACAATGAGCAGTTCTTC.

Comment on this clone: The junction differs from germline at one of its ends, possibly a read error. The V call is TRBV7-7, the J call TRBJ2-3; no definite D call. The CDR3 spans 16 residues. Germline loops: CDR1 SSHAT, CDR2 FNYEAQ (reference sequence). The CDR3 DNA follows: TGTGCTAGCAGCTTAGTCTATTCCCCTAGCACAGATACGCAGTATTTT. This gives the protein CASSLVYSPSTDTQYF.

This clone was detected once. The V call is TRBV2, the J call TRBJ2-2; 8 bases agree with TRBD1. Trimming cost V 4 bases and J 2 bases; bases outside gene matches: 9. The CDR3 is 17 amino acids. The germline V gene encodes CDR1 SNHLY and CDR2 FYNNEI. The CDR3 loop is CASSALDRGFNTGELFF. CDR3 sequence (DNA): TGTGCCAGCAGTGCCCTCGACAGGGGCTTCAACACCGGGGAGCTGTTTTTT.

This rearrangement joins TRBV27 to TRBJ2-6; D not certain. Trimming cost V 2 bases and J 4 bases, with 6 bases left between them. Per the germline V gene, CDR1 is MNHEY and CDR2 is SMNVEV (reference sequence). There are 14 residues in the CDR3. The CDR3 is CASSLVWGANVLTF. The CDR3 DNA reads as TGTGCCAGCAGTTTAGTATGGGGGGCCAACGTCCTGACTTTC.

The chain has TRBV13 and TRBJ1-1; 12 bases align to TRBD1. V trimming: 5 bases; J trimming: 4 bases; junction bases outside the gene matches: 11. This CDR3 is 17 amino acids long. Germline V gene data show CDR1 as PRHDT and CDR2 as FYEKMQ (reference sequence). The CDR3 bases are TGTGCCAGCAGCCACGGGACAGGGGGCGCGATAAGCACTGAAGCTTTCTTT. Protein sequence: CASSHGTGGAISTEAFF. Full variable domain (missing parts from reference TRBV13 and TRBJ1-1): AAGVIQSPRHLIKEKRETATLKCYPIPRHDTVYWYQQGPGQDPQFLISFYEKMQSDKGSIPDRFSAQQFSDYHSELNMSSLELGDSALYFCASSHGTGGAISTEAFFGQGTRLTVV.

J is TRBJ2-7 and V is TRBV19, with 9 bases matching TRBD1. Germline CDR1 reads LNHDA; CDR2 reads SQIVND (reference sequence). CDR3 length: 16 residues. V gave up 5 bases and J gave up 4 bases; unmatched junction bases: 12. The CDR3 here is CASSPTTGTGLYEQYF. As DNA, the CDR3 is TGTGCCAGTAGTCCGACGACCGGGACAGGGCTGTACGAGCAGTACTTC.

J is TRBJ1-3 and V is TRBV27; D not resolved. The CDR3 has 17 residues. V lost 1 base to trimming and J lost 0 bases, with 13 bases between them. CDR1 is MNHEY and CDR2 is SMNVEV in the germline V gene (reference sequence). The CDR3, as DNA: TGTGCCAGCAGTTTATTGGGCCCCGGGGTCTCTGGAAACACCATATATTTT. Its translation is CASSLLGPGVSGNTIYF.

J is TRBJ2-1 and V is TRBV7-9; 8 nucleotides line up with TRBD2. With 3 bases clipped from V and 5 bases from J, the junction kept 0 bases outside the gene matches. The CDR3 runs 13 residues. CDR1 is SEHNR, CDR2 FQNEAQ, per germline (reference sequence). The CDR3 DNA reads TGTGCCAGCAGCTTTAGCGGGGACAATGAGCAGTTCTTC. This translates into CASSFSGDNEQFF.

The CDR3 sequence is CASSQGMTGLNTEAFF. The CDR3 DNA reads TGCGCCAGCAGCCAAGGGATGACAGGTCTGAACACTGAAGCTTTCTTT. The chain combines TRBV4-3 with TRBJ1-1, with a possible D match to TRBD1 (6 bases). V was clipped by 1 base and J by 0 bases, with 12 bases between them. Germline CDR1 LGHNA, CDR2 YSLEER. The CDR3 contains 16 residues.

CDR3: CASSRERTGLDGYTF. The DNA for the CDR3 is TGCGCCAGCAGCAGGGAGCGGACAGGGCTTGATGGCTACACCTTC. The J gene is TRBJ1-2, the V gene TRBV5-1, with TRBD1 matching 8 bases. Germline lookup yields CDR1 SGHRS and CDR2 YFSETQ. This CDR3 is 15 amino acids long. J lost 6 bases, V lost 4 bases, and 11 bases had no gene match.

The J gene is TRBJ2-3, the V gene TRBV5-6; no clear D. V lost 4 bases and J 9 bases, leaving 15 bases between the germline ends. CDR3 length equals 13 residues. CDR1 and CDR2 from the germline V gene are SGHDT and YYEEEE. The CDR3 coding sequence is TGTGCCAGCAGCCTAGGGCCGGGTGGGACGCAGTATTTT. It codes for CASSLGPGGTQYF.

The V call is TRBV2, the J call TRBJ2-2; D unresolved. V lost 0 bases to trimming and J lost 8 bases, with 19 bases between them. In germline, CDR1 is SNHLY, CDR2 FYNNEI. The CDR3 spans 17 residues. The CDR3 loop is CASSEALWQTSAGELFF. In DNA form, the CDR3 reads TGTGCCAGCAGTGAAGCGCTATGGCAGACGTCAGCGGGGGAGCTGTTTTTT.

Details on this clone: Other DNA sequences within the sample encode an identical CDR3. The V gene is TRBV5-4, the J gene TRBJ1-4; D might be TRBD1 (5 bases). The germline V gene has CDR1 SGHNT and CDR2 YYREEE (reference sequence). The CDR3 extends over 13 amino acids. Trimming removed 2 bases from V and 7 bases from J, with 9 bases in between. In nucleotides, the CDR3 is TGTGCCAGCAGCTTTGGGGGTGGTGAAAAACTGTTTTTT. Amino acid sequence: CASSFGGGEKLFF.

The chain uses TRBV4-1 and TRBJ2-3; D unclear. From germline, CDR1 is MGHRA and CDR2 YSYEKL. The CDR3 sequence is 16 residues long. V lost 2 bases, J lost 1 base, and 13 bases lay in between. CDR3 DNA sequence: TGCGCCAGCAGCCAATCAGGTCTTTTGGGCACAGATACGCAGTATTTT. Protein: CASSQSGLLGTDTQYF.

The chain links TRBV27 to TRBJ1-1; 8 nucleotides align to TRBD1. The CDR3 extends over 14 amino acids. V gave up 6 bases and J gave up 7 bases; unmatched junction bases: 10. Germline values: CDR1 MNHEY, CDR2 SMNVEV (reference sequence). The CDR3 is CASSELSGGNEAFF. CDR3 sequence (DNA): TGTGCCAGCAGCGAACTATCAGGGGGCAATGAAGCTTTCTTT.

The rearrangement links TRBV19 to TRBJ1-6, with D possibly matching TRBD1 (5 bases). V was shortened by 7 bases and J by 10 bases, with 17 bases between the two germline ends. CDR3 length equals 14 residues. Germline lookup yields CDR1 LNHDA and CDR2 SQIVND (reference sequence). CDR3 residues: CASTETRRDSPLHF. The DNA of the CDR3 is TGTGCCAGTACCGAGACTCGGAGGGACTCACCCCTCCACTTT.